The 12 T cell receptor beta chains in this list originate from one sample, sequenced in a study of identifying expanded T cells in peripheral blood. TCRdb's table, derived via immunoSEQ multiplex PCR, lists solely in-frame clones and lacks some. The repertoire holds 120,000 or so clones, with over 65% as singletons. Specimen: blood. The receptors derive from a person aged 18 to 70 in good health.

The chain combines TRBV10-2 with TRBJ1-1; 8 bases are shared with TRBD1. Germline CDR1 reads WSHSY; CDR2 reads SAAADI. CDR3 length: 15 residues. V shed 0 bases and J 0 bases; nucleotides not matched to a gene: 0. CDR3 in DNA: TGCGCCAGCAGTGAGTCGACAGGGGTGAACACTGAAGCTTTCTTT. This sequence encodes CASSESTGVNTEAFF.

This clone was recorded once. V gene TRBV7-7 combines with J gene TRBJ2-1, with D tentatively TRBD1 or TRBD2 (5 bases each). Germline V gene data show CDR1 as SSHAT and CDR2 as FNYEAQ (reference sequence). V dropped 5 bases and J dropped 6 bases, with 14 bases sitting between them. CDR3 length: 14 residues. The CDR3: CASSASGTRNEQFF. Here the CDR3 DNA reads TGTGCCAGCAGCGCCTCCGGGACCCGCAATGAGCAGTTCTTC.

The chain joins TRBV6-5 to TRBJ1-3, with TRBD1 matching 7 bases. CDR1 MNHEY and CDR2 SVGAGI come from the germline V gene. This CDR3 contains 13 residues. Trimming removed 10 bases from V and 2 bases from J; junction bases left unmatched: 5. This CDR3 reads CATHGTAGNTIYF. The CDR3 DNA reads TGTGCCACCCACGGGACAGCTGGAAACACCATATATTTT.

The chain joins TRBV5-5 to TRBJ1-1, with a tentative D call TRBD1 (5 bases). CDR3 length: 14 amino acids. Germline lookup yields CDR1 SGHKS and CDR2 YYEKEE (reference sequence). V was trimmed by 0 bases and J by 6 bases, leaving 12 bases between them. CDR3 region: CASSLGGPGSEAFF. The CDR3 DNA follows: TGTGCCAGCAGCTTGGGGGGCCCAGGGTCTGAAGCTTTCTTT.

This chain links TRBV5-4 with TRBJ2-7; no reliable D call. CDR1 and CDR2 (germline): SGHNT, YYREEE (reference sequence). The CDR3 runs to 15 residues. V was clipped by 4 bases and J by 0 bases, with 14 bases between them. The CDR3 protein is CASSPSGPYSYEQYF. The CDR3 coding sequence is TGTGCCAGCAGCCCCTCCGGACCGTACTCCTACGAGCAGTACTTC.

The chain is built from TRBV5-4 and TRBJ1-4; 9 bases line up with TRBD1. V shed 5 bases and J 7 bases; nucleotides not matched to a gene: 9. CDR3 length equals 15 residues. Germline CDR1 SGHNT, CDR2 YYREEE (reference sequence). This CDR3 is CASSSRLDRGEKLFF. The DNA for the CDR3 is TGTGCCAGCAGTTCGCGGTTGGACAGGGGTGAAAAACTGTTTTTT.

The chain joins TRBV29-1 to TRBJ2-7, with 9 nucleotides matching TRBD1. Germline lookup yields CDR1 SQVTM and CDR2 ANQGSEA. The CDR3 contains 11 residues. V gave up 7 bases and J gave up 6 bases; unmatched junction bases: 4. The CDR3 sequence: CSADRGGEQYF. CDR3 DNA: TGCAGCGCGGACAGGGGAGGCGAGCAGTACTTC.

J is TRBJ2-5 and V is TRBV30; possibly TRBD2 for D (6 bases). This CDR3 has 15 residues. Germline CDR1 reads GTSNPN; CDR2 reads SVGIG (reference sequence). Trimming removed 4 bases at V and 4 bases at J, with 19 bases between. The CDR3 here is CAWTRDWVGGETQYF. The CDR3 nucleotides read TGTGCCTGGACCCGTGACTGGGTGGGGGGAGAGACCCAGTACTTC.

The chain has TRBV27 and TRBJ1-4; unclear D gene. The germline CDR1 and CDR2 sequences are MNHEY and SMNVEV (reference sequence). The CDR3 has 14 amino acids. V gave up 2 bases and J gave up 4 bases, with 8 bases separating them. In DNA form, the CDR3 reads TGTGCCAGCAGTTTAAGTTCTGTTAATGAAAAACTGTTTTTT. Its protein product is CASSLSSVNEKLFF.

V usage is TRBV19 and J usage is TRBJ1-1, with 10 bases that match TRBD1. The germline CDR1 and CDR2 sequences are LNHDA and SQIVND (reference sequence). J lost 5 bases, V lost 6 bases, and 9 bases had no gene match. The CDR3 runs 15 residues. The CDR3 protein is CASSVFGTGETEAFF. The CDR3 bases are TGTGCCAGTAGCGTATTTGGGACAGGGGAGACTGAAGCTTTCTTT.

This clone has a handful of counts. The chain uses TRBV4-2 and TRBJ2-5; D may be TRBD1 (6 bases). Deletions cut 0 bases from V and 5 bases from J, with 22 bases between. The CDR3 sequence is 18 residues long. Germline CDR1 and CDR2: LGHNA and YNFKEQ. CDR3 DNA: TGTGCCAGCAGCCAAGATGGGGTCGGTGGCAGGGGATCGGAGACCCAGTACTTC. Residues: CASSQDGVGGRGSETQYF.

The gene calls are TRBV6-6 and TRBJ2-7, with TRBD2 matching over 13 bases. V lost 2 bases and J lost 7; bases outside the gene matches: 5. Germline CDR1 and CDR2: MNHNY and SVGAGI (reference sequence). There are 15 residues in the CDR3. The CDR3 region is CASSYATSGGLEQYF. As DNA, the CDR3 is TGTGCCAGCAGTTACGCGACTAGCGGGGGGTTAGAGCAGTACTTC.